The source of this TCR beta chain is a study of control samples from healthy donors and cancer patients. The V and J ends lost 2 bases and 8 bases, in that order; junction bases with no gene match: 7. The germline gives CDR1 ENHRY, CDR2 SYGVKD. The CDR3 runs 15 residues. Profiling relied on immunoSEQ multiplex PCR, and the TCRdb table lists in-frame clones only, not all of them. The repertoire holds 150,000 or so clones, with about 93% as singletons. The specimen was blood. The chain couples TRBV10-3 to TRBJ1-4, with TRBD1 matching 8 bases. The origin of this receptor is a man in his forties or fifties in good health. CDR3: CAISEAQTGVEKLFF. The CDR3 DNA is TGTGCCATCAGTGAGGCCCAGACAGGGGTCGAAAAACTGTTTTTT.